Detailed here is one TCR beta chain. No antigen is known for it. Primers for the PCR totalled 60 Vbeta and 13 Jbeta. Here immunoSEQ multiplex PCR was the method, and the copy in TCRdb shows in-frame clones only, minus some. This sample yields under 200,000 clones, of which roughly 80% are seen a single time; 0.96% belongs to the top ten. Trimming removed 0 bases at V and 0 bases at J, with 7 bases between. Germline loops: CDR1 SGHRS, CDR2 YFSETQ. The CDR3 runs 14 residues. This entry is derived from a study of cytomegalovirus exposure and HLA in healthy donors. General study findings and limits: It was approximately 170 TCR beta chains that were listed as cytomegalovirus-associated. Earlier analysis yielded a pattern in which most TCR beta V segments were productive about 87% or about 30% of the time. For most TCR sequences rarity was the rule, although some public TCRs occurred in many donors. Reports indicated that the classifier achieved high specificity and sensitivity in diagnosing cytomegalovirus status.

Sequences were obtained from PBMCs. This TCR derives from a girl under 10 years old in good health and CMV-seropositive. V and J are TRBV5-1 and TRBJ2-7; no firm D call. The CDR3 nucleotides read TGCGCCAGCAGCTTGGTTCCAGGCTCCTACGAGCAGTACTTC. Its translation: CASSLVPGSYEQYF.